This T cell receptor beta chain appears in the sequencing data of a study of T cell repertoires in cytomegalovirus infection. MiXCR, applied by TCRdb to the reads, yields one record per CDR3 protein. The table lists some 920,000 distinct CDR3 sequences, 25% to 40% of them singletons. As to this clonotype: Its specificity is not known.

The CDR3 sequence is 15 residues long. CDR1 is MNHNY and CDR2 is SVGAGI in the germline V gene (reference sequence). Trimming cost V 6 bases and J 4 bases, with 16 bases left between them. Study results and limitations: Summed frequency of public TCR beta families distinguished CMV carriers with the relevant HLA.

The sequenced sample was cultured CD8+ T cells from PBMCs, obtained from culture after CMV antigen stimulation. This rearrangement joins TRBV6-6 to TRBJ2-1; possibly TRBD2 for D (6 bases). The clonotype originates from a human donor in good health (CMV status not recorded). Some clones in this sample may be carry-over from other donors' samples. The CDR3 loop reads CASRTGTGHYNEQFF. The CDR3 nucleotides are TGTGCCAGCAGAACCGGGACTGGACATTACAATGAGCAGTTCTTC.